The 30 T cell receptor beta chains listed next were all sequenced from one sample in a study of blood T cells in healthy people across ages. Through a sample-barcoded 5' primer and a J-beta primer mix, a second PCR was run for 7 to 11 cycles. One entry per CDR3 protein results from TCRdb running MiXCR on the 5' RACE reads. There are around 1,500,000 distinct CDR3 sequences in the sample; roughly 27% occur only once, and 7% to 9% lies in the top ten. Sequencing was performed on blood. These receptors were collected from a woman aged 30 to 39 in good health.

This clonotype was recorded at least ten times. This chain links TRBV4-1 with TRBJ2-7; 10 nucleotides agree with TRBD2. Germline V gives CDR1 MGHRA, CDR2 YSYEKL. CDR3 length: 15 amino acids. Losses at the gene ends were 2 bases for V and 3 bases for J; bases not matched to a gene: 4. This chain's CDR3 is CASSQIAGGYYEQYF. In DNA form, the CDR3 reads TGCGCCAGCAGCCAAATAGCGGGGGGATACTACGAGCAGTACTTC.

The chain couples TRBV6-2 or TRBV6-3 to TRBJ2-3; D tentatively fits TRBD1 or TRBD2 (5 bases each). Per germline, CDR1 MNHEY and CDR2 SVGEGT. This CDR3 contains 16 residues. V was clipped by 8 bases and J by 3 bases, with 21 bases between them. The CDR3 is CASVKGERWGTDTQYF. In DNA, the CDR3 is TGTGCCAGCGTGAAAGGGGAGAGATGGGGGACAGATACGCAGTATTTT.

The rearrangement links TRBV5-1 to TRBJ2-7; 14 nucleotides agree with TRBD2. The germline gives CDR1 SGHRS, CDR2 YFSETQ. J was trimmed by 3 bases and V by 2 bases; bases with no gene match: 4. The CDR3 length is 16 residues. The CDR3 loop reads CASSFGLAGGDYEQYF. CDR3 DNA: TGCGCCAGCAGCTTCGGACTAGCGGGGGGTGACTACGAGCAGTACTTC.

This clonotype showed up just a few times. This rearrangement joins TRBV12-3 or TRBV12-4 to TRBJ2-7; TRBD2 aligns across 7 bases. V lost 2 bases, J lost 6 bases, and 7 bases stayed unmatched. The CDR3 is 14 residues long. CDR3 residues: CASSLSPAGSEQYF. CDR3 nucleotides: TGTGCCAGCAGTTTATCCCCAGCGGGGAGCGAGCAGTACTTC.

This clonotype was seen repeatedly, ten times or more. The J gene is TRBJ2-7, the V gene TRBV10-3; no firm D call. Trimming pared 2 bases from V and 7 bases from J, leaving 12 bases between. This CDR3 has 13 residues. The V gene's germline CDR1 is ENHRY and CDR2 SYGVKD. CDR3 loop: CAISERLSEEQYF. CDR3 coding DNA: TGTGCCATCAGTGAGCGGCTATCCGAGGAGCAGTACTTC.

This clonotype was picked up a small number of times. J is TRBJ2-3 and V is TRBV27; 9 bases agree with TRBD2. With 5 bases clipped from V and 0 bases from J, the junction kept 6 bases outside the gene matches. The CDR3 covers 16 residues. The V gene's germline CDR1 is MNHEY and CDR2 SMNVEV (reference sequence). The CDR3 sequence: CASSPYSGGSTDTQYF. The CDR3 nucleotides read TGTGCCAGCAGTCCTTATAGCGGGGGTAGCACAGATACGCAGTATTTT.

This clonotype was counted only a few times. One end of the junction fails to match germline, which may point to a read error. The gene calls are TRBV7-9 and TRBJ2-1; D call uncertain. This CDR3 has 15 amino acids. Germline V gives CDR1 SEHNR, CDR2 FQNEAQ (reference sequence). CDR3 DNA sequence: TGTTCCAGCAGCTTAGCCAGAAACTCCTACAATGAGCAGTTCTTC. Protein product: CSSSLARNSYNEQFF.

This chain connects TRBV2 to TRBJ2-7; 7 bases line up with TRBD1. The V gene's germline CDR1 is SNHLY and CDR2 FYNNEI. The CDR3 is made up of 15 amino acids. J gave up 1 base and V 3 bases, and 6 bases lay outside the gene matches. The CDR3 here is CASSEGTVTSYEQYF. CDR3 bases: TGTGCCAGCAGTGAGGGGACAGTCACTTCCTACGAGCAGTACTTC.

This CDR3 reads CASSLRGVPPSYEQYF. The DNA of the CDR3 is TGTGCCAGCAGTTTACGGGGGGTTCCCCCCTCCTACGAGCAGTACTTC. J is TRBJ2-7 and V is TRBV27; 7 positions match TRBD2. The CDR3 is made up of 16 amino acids. Unmatched junction bases numbered 7, after V lost 2 bases and J lost 0 bases. In germline, CDR1 is MNHEY, CDR2 SMNVEV (reference sequence).

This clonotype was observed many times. The CDR3: CASSLSVRKDTQYF. The CDR3 coding sequence is TGTGCCAGCAGCTTATCGGTCCGGAAAGATACGCAGTATTTT. The chain carries TRBV7-2 and TRBJ2-3; D call uncertain. The CDR3 loop spans 14 amino acids. The V end lost 2 bases, the J end lost 5 bases, and 11 bases lay between the germline ends. CDR1 SGHTA and CDR2 FQGNSA come from the germline V gene. Full variable domain (rest looked up from reference TRBV7-2 and TRBJ2-3): GAGVSQSPSNKVTEKGKDVELRCDPISGHTALYWYRQSLGQGLEFLIYFQGNSAPDKSGLPSDRFSAERTGGSVSTLTIQRTQQEDSAVYLCASSLSVRKDTQYFGPGTRLTVL.

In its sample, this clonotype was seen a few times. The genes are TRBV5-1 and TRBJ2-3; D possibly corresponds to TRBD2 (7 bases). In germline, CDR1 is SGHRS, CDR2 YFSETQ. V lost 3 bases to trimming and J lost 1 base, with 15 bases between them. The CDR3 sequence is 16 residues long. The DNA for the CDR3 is TGCGCCAGCAGCTCGGAGTGGGGGGGCCGCACAGATACGCAGTATTTT. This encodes CASSSEWGGRTDTQYF.

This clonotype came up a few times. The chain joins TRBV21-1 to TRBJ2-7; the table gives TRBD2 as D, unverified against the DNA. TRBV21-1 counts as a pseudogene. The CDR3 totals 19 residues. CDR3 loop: CACSKDGGTSGGHSYEQYF. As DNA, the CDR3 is TGTGCCTGCAGCAAAGATGGAGGGACTAGCGGGGGGCACTCCTACGAGCAGTACTTC.

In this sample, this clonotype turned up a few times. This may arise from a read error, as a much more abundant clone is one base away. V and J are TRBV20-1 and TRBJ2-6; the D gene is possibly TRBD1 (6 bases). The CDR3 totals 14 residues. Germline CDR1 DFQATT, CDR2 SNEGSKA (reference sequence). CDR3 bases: TGCAGTGCTAGACAGGGGCATGGGGCCAACGCCCTGACTTTC. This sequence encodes CSARQGHGANALTF.

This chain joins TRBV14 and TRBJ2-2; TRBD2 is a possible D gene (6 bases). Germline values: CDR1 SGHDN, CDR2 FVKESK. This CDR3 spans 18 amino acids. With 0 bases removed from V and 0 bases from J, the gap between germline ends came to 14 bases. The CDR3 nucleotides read TGTGCCAGCAGCCAAGATCGGGCGTTAGCGGCGAACACCGGGGAGCTGTTTTTT. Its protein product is CASSQDRALAANTGELFF.

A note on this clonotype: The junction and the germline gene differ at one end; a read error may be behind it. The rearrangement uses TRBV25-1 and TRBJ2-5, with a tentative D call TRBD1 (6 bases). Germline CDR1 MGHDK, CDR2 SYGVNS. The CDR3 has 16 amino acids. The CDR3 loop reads CASSVNRGSGQGTQYF. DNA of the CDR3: TGTGCCAGCAGTGTCAATAGGGGGAGCGGCCAAGGGACCCAGTACTTC. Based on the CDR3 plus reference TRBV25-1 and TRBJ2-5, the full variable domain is EADIYQTPRYLVIGTGKKITLECSQTMGHDKMYWYQQDPGMELHLIHYSYGVNSTEKGDLSSESTVSRIRTEHFPLTLESARPSHTSQYLCASSVNRGSGQGTQYFGPGTRLLVL.

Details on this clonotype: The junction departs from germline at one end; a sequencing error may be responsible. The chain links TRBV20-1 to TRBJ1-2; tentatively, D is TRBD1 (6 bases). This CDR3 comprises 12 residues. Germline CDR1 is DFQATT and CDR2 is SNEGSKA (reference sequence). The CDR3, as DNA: TGCAGTGCTCGAGAGGGGGGCCCTGGCTACACCTTC. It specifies CSAREGGPGYTF.

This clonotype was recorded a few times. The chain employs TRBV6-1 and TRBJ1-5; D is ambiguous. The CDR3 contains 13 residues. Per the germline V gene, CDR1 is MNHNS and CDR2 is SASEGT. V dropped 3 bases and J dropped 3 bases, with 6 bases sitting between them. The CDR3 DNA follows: TGTGCCAGCAGTGACAGGCTCAATCAGCCCCAGCATTTT. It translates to CASSDRLNQPQHF.

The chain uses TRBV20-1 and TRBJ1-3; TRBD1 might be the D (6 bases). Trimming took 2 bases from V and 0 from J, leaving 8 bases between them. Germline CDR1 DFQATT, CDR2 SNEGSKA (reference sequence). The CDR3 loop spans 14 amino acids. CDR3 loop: CSARSDSSGNTIYF. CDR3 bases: TGCAGTGCTAGATCGGACAGCTCTGGAAACACCATATATTTT.

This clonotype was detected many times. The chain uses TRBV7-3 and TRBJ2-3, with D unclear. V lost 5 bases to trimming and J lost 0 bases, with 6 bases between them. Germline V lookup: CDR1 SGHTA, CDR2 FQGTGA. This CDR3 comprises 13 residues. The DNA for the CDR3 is TGTGCCAGCAGCGGCTTTAGCACAGATACGCAGTATTTT. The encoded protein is CASSGFSTDTQYF.

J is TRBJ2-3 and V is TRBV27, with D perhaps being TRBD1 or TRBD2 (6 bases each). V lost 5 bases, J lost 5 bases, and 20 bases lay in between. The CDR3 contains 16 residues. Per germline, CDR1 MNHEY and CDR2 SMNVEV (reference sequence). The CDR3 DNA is TGTGCCAGCAGTGACGTCGGGGGCCTGCCCGTAGATACGCAGTATTTT. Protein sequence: CASSDVGGLPVDTQYF.

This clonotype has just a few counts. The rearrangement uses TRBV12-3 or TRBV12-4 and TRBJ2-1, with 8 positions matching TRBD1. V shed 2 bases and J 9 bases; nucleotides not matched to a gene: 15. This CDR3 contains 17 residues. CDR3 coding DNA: TGTGCCAGCAGTTTAAGGCAGGGGACAGGCGCTCGTCCTGAGCAGTTCTTC. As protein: CASSLRQGTGARPEQFF.

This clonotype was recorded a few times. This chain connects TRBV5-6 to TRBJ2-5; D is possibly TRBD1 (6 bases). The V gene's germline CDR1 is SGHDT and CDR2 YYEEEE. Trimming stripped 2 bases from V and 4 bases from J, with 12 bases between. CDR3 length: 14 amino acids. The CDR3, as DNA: TGTGCCAGCAGCTTTTCACAGGGTGGAGAGACCCAGTACTTC. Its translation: CASSFSQGGETQYF.

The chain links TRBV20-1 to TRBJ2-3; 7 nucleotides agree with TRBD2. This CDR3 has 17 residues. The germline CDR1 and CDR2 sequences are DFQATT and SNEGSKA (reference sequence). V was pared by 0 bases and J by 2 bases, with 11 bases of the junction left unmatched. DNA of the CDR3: TGCAGTGCTAGAGATCCCGAGCGGGGATTGACCACAGATACGCAGTATTTT. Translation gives CSARDPERGLTTDTQYF.

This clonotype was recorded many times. The CDR3 is CASSTVRAGEQFF. The DNA of the CDR3 is TGTGCCAGCAGCACCGTGCGGGCCGGTGAGCAGTTCTTC. The gene calls are TRBV7-2 and TRBJ2-1, with TRBD2 as a possible D gene (5 bases). Germline CDR1 and CDR2: SGHTA and FQGNSA. The CDR3 consists of 13 residues. The ends were cut back, 5 bases at V and 9 bases at J, with 14 bases in the middle.

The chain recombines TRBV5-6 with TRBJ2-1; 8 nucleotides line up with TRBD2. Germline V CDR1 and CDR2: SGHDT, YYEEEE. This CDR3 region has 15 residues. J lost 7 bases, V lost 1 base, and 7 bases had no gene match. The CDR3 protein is CASSLFRSSGNEQFF. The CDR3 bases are TGTGCCAGCAGCTTGTTCAGGTCTAGCGGGAATGAGCAGTTCTTC.

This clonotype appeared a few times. DNA for the CDR3: TGCAGCGTTGAAGAACAACAGAGAGGCCCCTATGGCTACACCTTC. It encodes CSVEEQQRGPYGYTF. This chain links TRBV29-1 with TRBJ1-2; D gene uncertain. The CDR3 loop spans 15 amino acids. The V and J ends lost 0 bases and 4 bases respectively, with 15 bases between them. CDR1 and CDR2 from the germline V gene are SQVTM and ANQGSEA.

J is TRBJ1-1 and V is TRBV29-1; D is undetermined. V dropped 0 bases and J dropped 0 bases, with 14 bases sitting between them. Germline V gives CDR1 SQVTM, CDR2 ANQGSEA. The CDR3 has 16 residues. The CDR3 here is CSVEDHSGNLNTEAFF. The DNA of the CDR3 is TGCAGCGTTGAAGATCATAGTGGGAATTTGAACACTGAAGCTTTCTTT.

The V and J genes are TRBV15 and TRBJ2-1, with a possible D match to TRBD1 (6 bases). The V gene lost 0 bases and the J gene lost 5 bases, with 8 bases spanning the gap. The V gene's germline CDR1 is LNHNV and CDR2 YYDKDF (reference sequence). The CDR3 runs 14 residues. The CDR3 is CATSREGQHNEQFF. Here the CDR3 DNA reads TGTGCCACCAGCAGAGAAGGACAGCACAATGAGCAGTTCTTC.

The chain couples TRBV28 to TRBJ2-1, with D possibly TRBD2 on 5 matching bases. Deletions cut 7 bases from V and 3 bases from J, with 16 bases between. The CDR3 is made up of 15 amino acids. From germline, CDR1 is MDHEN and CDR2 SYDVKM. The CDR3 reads CASISVPAVYNEQFF. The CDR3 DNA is TGTGCCAGCATCTCGGTACCAGCGGTCTACAATGAGCAGTTCTTC.

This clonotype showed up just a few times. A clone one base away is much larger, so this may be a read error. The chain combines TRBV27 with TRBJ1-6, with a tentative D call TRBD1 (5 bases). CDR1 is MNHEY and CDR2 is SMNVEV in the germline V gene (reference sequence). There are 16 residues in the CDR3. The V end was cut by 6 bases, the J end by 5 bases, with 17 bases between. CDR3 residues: CASRFRATGNNSPLHF. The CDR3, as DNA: TGTGCCAGCAGATTCAGGGCGACTGGAAATAATTCACCCCTCCACTTT.